The 21 T cell receptor beta chains reported below all come from one sample, sequenced in a study of cytomegalovirus exposure and HLA in healthy donors. The PCR had 60 Vbeta and 13 Jbeta primers. This table comes from immunoSEQ multiplex PCR, and its TCRdb copy is limited to in-frame clones, with some not included. The sample records roughly 180,000 clones, 84% being singletons. The sequenced material came from PBMCs. The origin of the receptors is a girl under 18 in good health and CMV-seropositive.

The rearrangement uses TRBV30 and TRBJ1-2; D is unclear. Germline CDR1 GTSNPN, CDR2 SVGIG (reference sequence). The length of the CDR3 is 12 residues. The germline V and J ends were trimmed by 5 bases and 4 bases, with 11 bases remaining between them. CDR3 protein: CAWRTSSYGYTF. DNA for the CDR3: TGTGCCTGGCGTACTTCCTCCTATGGCTACACCTTC.

The chain joins TRBV4-1 to TRBJ2-3; 7 bases fit TRBD2. The length of the CDR3 is 14 residues. The germline CDR1 and CDR2 sequences are MGHRA and YSYEKL. Unmatched junction bases numbered 7, after V lost 4 bases and J lost 6 bases. CDR3 DNA: TGCGCCAGCAGCCTTAGCGGGCCGGGGGATACGCAGTATTTT. It yields the protein CASSLSGPGDTQYF.

V gene TRBV7-9 combines with J gene TRBJ2-7, with D unresolved. V lost 8 bases, J lost 2 bases, and 7 bases lay in between. The CDR3 contains 11 residues. Germline loops: CDR1 SEHNR, CDR2 FQNEAQ (reference sequence). The CDR3 sequence: CASATAYEQYF. The CDR3 DNA is TGTGCCAGCGCGACTGCCTACGAGCAGTACTTC.

The chain joins TRBV27 to TRBJ1-2; 10 bases agree with TRBD1. In germline, CDR1 is MNHEY, CDR2 SMNVEV (reference sequence). The CDR3 totals 14 residues. J lost 3 bases, V lost 4 bases, and 2 bases had no gene match. In nucleotides, the CDR3 is TGTGCCAGCAGTTCGACAGGGGGCGACTATGGCTACACCTTC. It yields the protein CASSSTGGDYGYTF.

The rearrangement joins TRBV4-1 to TRBJ2-7; D might be TRBD2 (5 bases). V was shortened by 4 bases and J by 3 bases, with 13 bases between the two germline ends. Germline V gives CDR1 MGHRA, CDR2 YSYEKL. The length of the CDR3 is 14 residues. DNA for the CDR3: TGCGCCAGCAGCCCTGAGGGCCTCGGCTACGAGCAGTACTTC. Its protein is CASSPEGLGYEQYF.

The rearrangement uses TRBV7-6 and TRBJ2-7, with TRBD1 matching over 10 bases. The CDR3 is 14 amino acids. CDR1 and CDR2 (germline): SGHVS, FNYEAQ. Losses at the gene ends were 1 base for V and 5 bases for J; bases not matched to a gene: 2. The CDR3 DNA reads as TGTGCCAGCAGCTTAGGTGGGACAGGGGACGAGCAGTACTTC. This translates into CASSLGGTGDEQYF.

This sequence joins TRBV5-1 and TRBJ1-2, with D tentatively TRBD1 (6 bases). This CDR3 spans 13 amino acids. Looked up from germline, CDR1 is SGHRS and CDR2 is YFSETQ. Trimming stripped 3 bases from V and 8 bases from J, with 14 bases between. Here the CDR3 reads CASSWRQGPGYTF. The CDR3 nucleotides read TGCGCCAGCAGCTGGCGCCAGGGGCCAGGCTACACCTTC.

V gene TRBV7-9 combines with J gene TRBJ1-6; the D gene is possibly TRBD1 (5 bases). V lost 4 bases and J lost 1, with 8 bases in between. Germline V lookup: CDR1 SEHNR, CDR2 FQNEAQ (reference sequence). The CDR3 runs 15 residues. The CDR3 DNA sequence: TGTGCCAGCAGCTCCCAGGGATCCTATAATTCACCCCTCCACTTT. This translates into CASSSQGSYNSPLHF.

A word on this clone: Compared with germline, one end of the junction differs, possibly owing to a read error. The V and J genes are TRBV7-9 and TRBJ2-7, with D possibly matching TRBD2 (6 bases). Per the germline V gene, CDR1 is SEHNR and CDR2 is FQNEAQ (reference sequence). The CDR3 runs to 18 residues. The CDR3 loop is CSSSLVGPILRLVYEQYF. In nucleotides, the CDR3 is TGTTCCAGCAGCTTGGTCGGGCCTATCCTCCGACTAGTCTACGAGCAGTACTTC. The full variable domain, completed using reference TRBV7-9 and TRBJ2-7, is DTGVSQNPRHKITKRGQNVTFRCDPISEHNRLYWYRQTLGQGPEFLTYFQNEAQLEKSRLLSDRFSAERPKGSFSTLEIQRTEQGDSAMYLCSSSLVGPILRLVYEQYFGPGTRLTVT.

This chain links TRBV6-5 with TRBJ1-5, with a possible D match to TRBD1 (5 bases). V was clipped by 7 bases and J by 4 bases, with 14 bases between them. The CDR3 spans 14 residues. Germline V CDR1 and CDR2: MNHEY, SVGAGI. CDR3 in amino acids: CASKIREGNQPQHF. CDR3 coding DNA: TGTGCCAGCAAAATCAGGGAGGGAAATCAGCCCCAGCATTTT.

The V and J genes are TRBV6-6 and TRBJ2-4; 7 positions match TRBD1. The CDR3 runs to 14 residues. Germline V gene lookup returns CDR1 MNHNY and CDR2 SVGAGI (reference sequence). Germline trimming cut 9 bases from V and 12 bases from J; bases unmatched to any gene: 17. The CDR3 loop reads CASRRASEGDSQYF. The DNA for the CDR3 is TGTGCCAGTCGGCGGGCTTCGGAAGGGGACAGTCAGTACTTC.

The rearrangement links TRBV7-9 to TRBJ1-4, with D tentatively TRBD1 (6 bases). The V and J ends lost 0 bases and 8 bases respectively, with 19 bases between them. From germline, CDR1 is SEHNR and CDR2 FQNEAQ (reference sequence). The CDR3 loop spans 17 amino acids. CDR3 in amino acids: CASSLALRGGAEEKLFF. The CDR3 DNA reads as TGTGCCAGCAGCTTAGCTCTGCGGGGGGGCGCGGAAGAAAAACTGTTTTTT.

The V call is TRBV7-3, the J call TRBJ1-1, with TRBD1 matching over 7 bases. Germline loops: CDR1 SGHTA, CDR2 FQGTGA. The CDR3 loop spans 14 amino acids. V lost 2 bases and J lost 4; bases outside the gene matches: 4. The CDR3 bases are TGTGCCAGCAGCTTATCGACAGGGTTCACTGAAGCTTTCTTT. Translation gives CASSLSTGFTEAFF. Full variable domain (outside the CDR3, taken from reference TRBV7-3 and TRBJ1-1): GAGVSQTPSNKVTEKGKYVELRCDPISGHTALYWYRQSLGQGPEFLIYFQGTGAADDSGLPNDRFFAVRPEGSVSTLKIQRTERGDSAVYLCASSLSTGFTEAFFGQGTRLTVV.

The chain employs TRBV30 and TRBJ1-2, with 9 bases aligning to TRBD1. The V gene's germline CDR1 is GTSNPN and CDR2 SVGIG (reference sequence). With 3 bases clipped from V and 4 bases from J, the junction kept 9 bases outside the gene matches. This CDR3 is 15 amino acids long. CDR3 region: CAWRPAGQGRYGYTF. CDR3 bases: TGTGCCTGGAGGCCCGCGGGACAGGGACGCTATGGCTACACCTTC.

The chain links TRBV6-4 to TRBJ2-6; D perhaps matches TRBD1 (5 bases). The CDR3 covers 15 residues. Germline V CDR1 and CDR2: MRHNA, SNTAGT. Trimming pared 6 bases from V and 0 bases from J, leaving 9 bases between. In DNA, the CDR3 is TGTGCCAGCAGACAACAGGACTCTGGGGCCAACGTCCTGACTTTC. Protein: CASRQQDSGANVLTF.

The chain joins TRBV7-8 to TRBJ2-1; D call uncertain. Trimming took 1 base from V and 4 from J, leaving 11 bases between them. Germline assignment: CDR1 SGHVS and CDR2 FQNEAQ. This CDR3 spans 15 amino acids. The DNA for the CDR3 is TGTGCCAGCAGCTTAGGGCTCGGAGCTTACAATGAGCAGTTCTTC. Translated: CASSLGLGAYNEQFF. The full variable domain, in which reference TRBV7-8 and TRBJ2-1 provide the parts outside the CDR3, is GAGVSQSPRYKVAKRGQDVALRCDPISGHVSLFWYQQALGQGPEFLTYFQNEAQLDKSGLPSDRFFAERPEGSVSTLKIQRTQQEDSAVYLCASSLGLGAYNEQFFGPGTRLTVL.

The genes are TRBV6-1 and TRBJ2-1; TRBD1 matches at 8 bases. The CDR3 is made up of 17 amino acids. The J segment lost 8 bases and the V segment lost 2 bases, leaving 14 bases of the junction unmatched. Germline CDR1 MNHNS, CDR2 SASEGT. The CDR3 nucleotides are TGTGCCAGCAGTGAATTCCCTCCAGGGGGCTCAAGGGATGAGCAGTTCTTC. The encoded protein is CASSEFPPGGSRDEQFF.

This clone was observed a few times. The chain recombines TRBV19 with TRBJ1-2; D gene ambiguous. This CDR3 has 13 residues. Trimming removed 2 bases at V and 1 base at J, with 5 bases between. The germline CDR1 and CDR2 sequences are LNHDA and SQIVND (reference sequence). DNA for the CDR3: TGTGCCAGTAGTATATCGGGTAACTATGGCTACACCTTC. This codes for CASSISGNYGYTF.

This clone is a singleton in its sample. The chain is built from TRBV13 and TRBJ2-7; no clear D. Trimming removed 3 bases from V and 5 bases from J, with 17 bases in between. This CDR3 region has 15 residues. From germline, CDR1 is PRHDT and CDR2 FYEKMQ (reference sequence). CDR3 nucleotides: TGTGCCAGCAGCTTCAGGCCTTCCGGCCCAAACGAGCAGTACTTC. This codes for CASSFRPSGPNEQYF.

This clone was found a few times. The chain combines TRBV6-1 with TRBJ2-7; no clear D. The V gene lost 4 bases and the J gene lost 3 bases, with 13 bases spanning the gap. CDR3 length: 14 residues. Germline V gives CDR1 MNHNS, CDR2 SASEGT. In DNA, the CDR3 is TGTGCCAGCAGTGTTCAGGATGTTAGCTACGAGCAGTACTTC. This gives the protein CASSVQDVSYEQYF.

J is TRBJ1-5 and V is TRBV15, with TRBD1 matching over 10 bases. The germline V gene encodes CDR1 LNHNV and CDR2 YYDKDF (reference sequence). The junction had 7 bases not matched to a gene; V was cut back by 5 bases and J by 6 bases. CDR3 length: 15 amino acids. The CDR3 DNA follows: TGTGCCACCAGCTCAGACAGGGGGCTGGGTCAGCCCCAGCATTTT. This gives the protein CATSSDRGLGQPQHF. The whole variable domain, remainder taken from reference TRBV15 and TRBJ1-5, is DAMVIQNPRYQVTQFGKPVTLSCSQTLNHNVMYWYQQKSSQAPKLLFHYYDKDFNNEADTPDNFQSRRPNTSFCFLDIRSPGLGDTAMYLCATSSDRGLGQPQHFGDGTRLSIL.